A selection of T cell receptor beta chains follows, all from one sample in a study of CD4 T cells in relation to SARS-CoV-2 and coronaviruses. Produced via immunoSEQ multiplex PCR; TCRdb's table is partial and in-frame only. The sample lists 9,500 to 15,000 clones; more than 55% were seen once. These TCRs are of unknown antigen specificity. The specimen was CD4+ T cells from PBMCs, cultured in vitro. These receptors originate from a human donor in good health. Both conserved end residues are part of each CDR3. Fields, in order: J gene, V gene, D gene, clone size, CDR3 protein, CDR3 DNA. The D gene is left open where the match is weak. Clone size, where shown, is once, few, many, or a class for clones that have expanded.

TRBJ2-1	TRBV24-1	-	-	CATSDLGKHEQFF	TGTGCCACCAGTGATTTGGGGAAGCATGAGCAGTTCTTC
TRBJ2-6	TRBV9	-	-	CASSVSSSGANVLTF	TGTGCCAGCAGCGTAAGCAGCTCTGGGGCCAACGTCCTGACTTTC
TRBJ1-2	TRBV7-9	-	few	CASSEPGNGRLYGYTF	TGTGCCAGCAGCGAGCCTGGGAATGGCCGACTCTATGGCTACACCTTC
TRBJ2-3	TRBV7-3	-	-	CASSFGGAFTDTQYF	TGTGCCAGCAGCTTTGGGGGGGCCTTCACAGATACGCAGTATTTT
TRBJ1-2	TRBV7-2	-	-	CASSPDNYGYTF	TGTGCCAGCAGCCCCGACAACTATGGCTACACCTTC
TRBJ2-7	TRBV6-5	-	-	CASSPRDARGYEQYF	TGTGCCAGCAGCCCCCGGGACGCTAGGGGCTACGAGCAGTACTTC
TRBJ2-3	TRBV7-6	-	once	CASSSSSADTQYF	TGTGCCAGCAGCTCCTCTAGCGCAGATACGCAGTATTTT
TRBJ2-7	TRBV19	TRBD2	-	CASSGTSGSEQYF	TGTGCCAGTAGTGGGACTAGCGGGAGCGAGCAGTACTTC
TRBJ2-1	TRBV20-1	TRBD2	few	CSASPRASGRALGRNEQFF	TGCAGTGCTAGTCCCCGAGCTAGCGGGAGGGCCCTCGGGAGGAATGAGCAGTTCTTC
TRBJ2-7	TRBV29-1	TRBD1	few	CSAWTGDSYEQYF	TGCAGCGCTTGGACAGGGGACTCCTACGAGCAGTACTTC
TRBJ1-2	TRBV30	-	-	CAWSVLFWQGTGYGYTF	TGTGCCTGGAGTGTATTATTTTGGCAGGGGACCGGCTATGGCTACACCTTC
TRBJ1-2	TRBV5-1	-	few	CASSPGLDNYGYTF	TGCGCCAGCAGCCCAGGATTGGACAACTATGGCTACACCTTC
TRBJ1-5	TRBV2	TRBD1	-	CASSEPGTVHQPQHF	TGTGCCAGCAGTGAACCCGGGACAGTTCATCAGCCCCAGCATTTT
TRBJ2-5	TRBV10-3	TRBD1	once	CAISGTGNEETQYF	TGTGCCATTTCCGGGACAGGGAATGAAGAGACCCAGTACTTC
TRBJ1-5	TRBV12-3/TRBV12-4	-	few	CASSFGGAQPQHF	TGTGCCAGCAGTTTTGGGGGGGCTCAGCCCCAGCATTTT
TRBJ1-3	TRBV10-3	TRBD1	-	CAISPGQGAGNTIYF	TGTGCCATCAGCCCGGGACAGGGGGCTGGAAACACCATATATTTT
TRBJ1-4	TRBV9	-	once	CASSGLDRFNEKLFF	TGTGCCAGCAGCGGGCTAGACAGGTTTAATGAAAAACTGTTTTTT
TRBJ2-7	TRBV28	-	-	CASNLEGEHEQYF	TGTGCCAGCAACCTTGAGGGGGAACACGAGCAGTACTTC
TRBJ1-5	TRBV2	-	-	CASSGGYGQPQHF	TGTGCCAGCAGTGGGGGGTACGGACAGCCCCAGCATTTT
TRBJ2-7	TRBV11-1	-	-	CASSRRRPPYEQYF	TGTGCCAGCAGCCGCCGGAGACCACCTTACGAGCAGTACTTC
TRBJ2-7	TRBV3-1/TRBV3-2	-	-	CASSQVNEQYF	TGTGCCAGCAGCCAAGTAAACGAGCAGTACTTC
TRBJ1-5	TRBV19	-	-	CASSRAGVSNQPQHF	TGTGCCAGTAGTAGGGCAGGGGTTAGCAATCAGCCCCAGCATTTT
TRBJ1-4	TRBV5-1	TRBD1	-	CASSRGDSINEKLFF	TGCGCCAGCAGCAGGGGGGACAGTATTAATGAAAAACTGTTTTTT
TRBJ1-5	TRBV12-3/TRBV12-4	-	-	CASSLSRNQPQHF	TGTGCCAGCAGTTTATCCAGAAATCAGCCCCAGCATTTT
TRBJ1-1	TRBV4-1	-	-	CASSQARGWGTEAFF	TGCGCCAGCAGCCAAGCGCGGGGGTGGGGCACTGAAGCTTTCTTT
TRBJ2-5	TRBV30	TRBD2	-	CAWRKLAGGGGETQYF	TGTGCCTGGAGAAAACTAGCGGGAGGTGGGGGAGAGACCCAGTACTTC
TRBJ2-7	TRBV19	-	-	CASSSGDYEQYF	TGTGCCAGTAGTAGCGGGGATTACGAGCAGTACTTC
TRBJ2-1	TRBV19	-	-	CASSITHSLNEQFF	TGTGCCAGTAGTATAACTCACTCGCTCAATGAGCAGTTCTTC
TRBJ1-2	TRBV2	TRBD1	-	CASSEQGRVQGTYGYTF	TGTGCCAGCAGTGAACAGGGACGGGTACAGGGGACGTATGGCTACACCTTC
TRBJ1-3	TRBV27	-	-	CASSLSGGAGNTIYF	TGTGCCAGCAGTCTATCCGGAGGGGCAGGAAACACCATATATTTT
TRBJ2-2	TRBV30	-	-	CAWNKGTGELFF	TGTGCCTGGAATAAGGGCACCGGGGAGCTGTTTTTT
TRBJ1-5	TRBV19	-	few	CASSIRGVSNQPQHF	TGTGCCAGTAGTATCCGGGGAGTGAGCAATCAGCCCCAGCATTTT
TRBJ2-5	TRBV7-9	-	-	CASIFRETQYF	TGTGCCAGCATCTTTAGGGAGACCCAGTACTTC
TRBJ2-1	TRBV7-9	TRBD2	-	CASSFFRTSGSLAGNEQFF	TGTGCCAGCAGCTTTTTTAGGACTAGCGGGAGCCTAGCAGGCAATGAGCAGTTCTTC
TRBJ1-5	TRBV28	TRBD1	-	CASSLPALQGAGNQPQHF	TGTGCCAGCAGTTTACCCGCGCTTCAGGGGGCAGGCAATCAGCCCCAGCATTTT
TRBJ2-2	TRBV11-3	TRBD2	-	CASSLGGTSGLTGELFF	TGTGCCAGCAGCTTAGGTGGGACTAGCGGGCTCACCGGGGAGCTGTTTTTT
TRBJ2-1	TRBV19	TRBD2	-	CATVDPGTSGNTKFF	TGTGCCACCGTTGACCCCGGGACTAGCGGGAATACGAAGTTCTTC
TRBJ2-7	TRBV29-1	-	-	CSVGQVPSSYEQYF	TGCAGCGTTGGACAGGTCCCAAGCTCCTACGAGCAGTACTTC
TRBJ2-4	TRBV19	-	-	CASSIQGPRAKNIQYF	TGTGCCAGTAGTATCCAGGGACCCCGGGCCAAAAACATTCAGTACTTC
TRBJ2-5	TRBV27	-	-	CASSFLHQTQYF	TGTGCCAGCAGTTTCCTCCACCAGACCCAGTACTTC